This TCR beta chain was documented in a study of CD8+ T cells in alopecia areata. The V segment lost 3 bases and the J segment 2 bases; nucleotides outside the gene matches: 12. CDR3 length: 18 residues. Germline V CDR1 and CDR2: SEHNR, FQNEAQ (reference sequence). Extracted RNA was reverse transcribed, and the resulting cDNA served as sequencing template. The assay was immunoSEQ multiplex PCR, and TCRdb's table has in-frame clones only and misses some. The sample carries fewer than 250,000 clones, roughly three fifths recorded once. Overall study findings and caveats: Among the top 100, expanded CD8+ clones, as well as scalp clonality, were significantly decreased by tofacitinib. Numerous clones, expanded in lesions, remained in scalp and blood during tofacitinib.

The treatment denotes: oral pan-JAK inhibitor, 5-10 mg twice daily. On this clone: Its antigen is not known.

The TCR was taken from a human donor with alopecia areata. The starting material was CD4+ T cells sorted from blood, obtained at week 4, from a patient treated with tofacitinib. The genes are TRBV7-9 and TRBJ2-3; TRBD1 matches at 9 bases. CDR3: CASSLKGQGYGPTDTQYF. In DNA form, the CDR3 reads TGTGCCAGCAGCTTGAAGGGACAGGGTTATGGGCCCACAGATACGCAGTATTTT.